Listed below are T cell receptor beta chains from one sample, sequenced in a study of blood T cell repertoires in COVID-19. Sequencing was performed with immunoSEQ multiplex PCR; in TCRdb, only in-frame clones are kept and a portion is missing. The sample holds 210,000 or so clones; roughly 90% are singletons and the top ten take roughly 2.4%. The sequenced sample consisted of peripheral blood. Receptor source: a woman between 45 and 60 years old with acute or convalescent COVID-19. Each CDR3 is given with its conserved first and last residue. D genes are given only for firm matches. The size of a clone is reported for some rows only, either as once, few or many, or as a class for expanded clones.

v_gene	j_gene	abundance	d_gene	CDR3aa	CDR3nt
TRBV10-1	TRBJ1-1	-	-	CASSDQGRTGTEAFF	TGCGCCAGCAGTGATCAGGGGAGAACGGGCACTGAAGCTTTCTTT
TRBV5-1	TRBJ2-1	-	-	CASSLLGELPHEQFF	TGCGCCAGCAGCTTGCTGGGCGAGCTCCCACATGAGCAGTTCTTC
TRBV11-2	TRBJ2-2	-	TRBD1	CASSFFVGYQGAGELFF	TGTGCCAGCAGCTTCTTCGTGGGCTACCAGGGGGCCGGGGAGCTGTTTTTT
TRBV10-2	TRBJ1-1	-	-	CASSDVSRVTRNTEAFF	TGCGCCAGCAGTGACGTGTCCCGGGTTACGCGGAACACTGAAGCTTTCTTT
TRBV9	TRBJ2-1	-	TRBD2	CASSPGLAANEQFF	TGTGCCAGCAGCCCGGGACTAGCGGCTAATGAGCAGTTCTTC
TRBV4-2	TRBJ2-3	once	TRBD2	CASSRARGEGTDTQYF	TGTGCCAGCAGCCGAGCACGGGGGGAAGGCACAGATACGCAGTATTTT
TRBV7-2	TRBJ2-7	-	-	CASRPRTADYEQYF	TGTGCCAGCAGACCTCGGACAGCAGACTACGAGCAGTACTTC
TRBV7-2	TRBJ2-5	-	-	CASTMRGETQYF	TGTGCCAGCACCATGCGGGGAGAGACCCAGTACTTC
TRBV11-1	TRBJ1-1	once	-	CASSSVTGYTEAFF	TGTGCCAGCAGCTCCGTTACAGGGTACACTGAAGCTTTCTTT
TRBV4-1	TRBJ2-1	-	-	CASSPPGLSDNEQFF	TGCGCCAGCAGCCCCCCGGGACTCTCCGACAATGAGCAGTTCTTC
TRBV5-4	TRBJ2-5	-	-	CASSPPPGGGETQYF	TGTGCCAGCAGCCCGCCCCCAGGGGGAGGAGAGACCCAGTACTTC
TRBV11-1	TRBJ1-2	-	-	CASSLQNYGYTF	TGTGCCAGCAGCTTGCAGAACTATGGCTACACCTTC
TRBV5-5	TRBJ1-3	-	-	CASSWEGRGIGNTIYF	TGTGCCAGCAGCTGGGAGGGCAGGGGCATAGGAAACACCATATATTTT
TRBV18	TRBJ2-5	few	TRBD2	CASSPRLADQETQYF	TGTGCCAGCTCACCACGCCTAGCGGACCAAGAGACCCAGTACTTC
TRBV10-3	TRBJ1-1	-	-	CAISARGGRDTEAFF	TGTGCCATCAGTGCCCGAGGGGGACGGGACACTGAAGCTTTCTTT
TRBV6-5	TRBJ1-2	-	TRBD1	CASSSTGQGSGYTF	TGTGCCAGCAGTTCAACGGGACAGGGGAGCGGCTACACCTTC
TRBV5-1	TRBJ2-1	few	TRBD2	CASSLDSGRNEQFF	TGCGCCAGCAGCTTGGATAGCGGGAGGAATGAGCAGTTCTTC
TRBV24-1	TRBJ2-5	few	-	CATSEGVFQETQYF	TGTGCCACCAGCGAAGGGGTCTTCCAAGAGACCCAGTACTTC
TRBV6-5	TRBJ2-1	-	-	CASKRQGLSNEQFF	TGTGCCAGCAAAAGACAGGGACTCAGCAATGAGCAGTTCTTC
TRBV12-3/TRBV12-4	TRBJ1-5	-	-	CASSSSQPQHF	TGTGCCAGCAGTTCTAGTCAGCCCCAGCATTTT
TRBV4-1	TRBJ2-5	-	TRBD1	CASSQLAQGDRETQYF	TGCGCCAGCAGCCAACTCGCTCAAGGGGACAGAGAGACCCAGTACTTC
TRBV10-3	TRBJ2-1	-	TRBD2	CAISSGTSAYNEQFF	TGTGCCATCAGCTCCGGGACTAGCGCGTACAATGAGCAGTTCTTC
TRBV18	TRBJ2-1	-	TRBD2	CASSPPFGKDSGSYNEQFF	TGTGCCAGCTCACCACCGTTCGGGAAGGATAGCGGGTCTTACAATGAGCAGTTCTTC
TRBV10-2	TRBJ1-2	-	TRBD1	CASSESGRGPGGYTF	TGCGCCAGCAGTGAGTCTGGCAGGGGGCCAGGAGGCTACACCTTC
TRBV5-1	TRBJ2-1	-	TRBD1	CASSHGTGVDEQFF	TGCGCCAGCAGCCACGGGACAGGGGTCGATGAGCAGTTCTTC
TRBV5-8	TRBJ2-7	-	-	CASNRRGEDEQYF	TGTGCCAGCAATCGCAGGGGGGAGGACGAGCAGTACTTC
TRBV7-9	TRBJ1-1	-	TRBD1	CASSLAGQTNTEAFF	TGTGCCAGCAGCTTAGCGGGACAGACGAACACTGAAGCTTTCTTT
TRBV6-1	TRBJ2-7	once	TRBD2	CASSEGVAGGIYEQYF	TGTGCCAGCAGTGAAGGCGTAGCGGGGGGGATCTACGAGCAGTACTTC
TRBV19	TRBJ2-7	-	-	CASSTQGTYEQYF	TGTGCCAGTAGTACTCAGGGGACCTACGAGCAGTACTTC
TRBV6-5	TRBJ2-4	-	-	CASRPGTLAKNIQYF	TGTGCCAGCAGACCTGGGACACTTGCCAAAAACATTCAGTACTTC
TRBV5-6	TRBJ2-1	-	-	CASSLAGSLSYNEQFF	TGTGCCAGCAGCTTGGCCGGGTCCCTCTCCTACAATGAGCAGTTCTTC
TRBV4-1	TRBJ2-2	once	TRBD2	CASSQGAPGLAGDDGGELFF	TGCGCCAGCAGCCAAGGAGCCCCGGGACTAGCGGGAGACGATGGCGGGGAGCTGTTTTTT
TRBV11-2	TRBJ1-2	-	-	CASSLTGIGDYGYTF	TGTGCCAGCAGCTTAACAGGGATCGGGGACTATGGCTACACCTTC
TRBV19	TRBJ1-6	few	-	CASRMTNPNSPLHF	TGTGCCAGTAGGATGACAAACCCTAATTCACCCCTCCACTTT
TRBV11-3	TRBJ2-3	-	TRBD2	CASSQGLLAGASTDTQYF	TGTGCCAGCAGCCAAGGGCTCCTAGCGGGAGCGAGCACAGATACGCAGTATTTT